The 15 T cell receptor beta chains listed next were all sequenced from one sample in a study of cytomegalovirus exposure and HLA in healthy donors. 60 Vbeta and 13 Jbeta primers were used in PCR. Generated by immunoSEQ multiplex PCR, the TCRdb table keeps only in-frame clones and is missing some. The data hold some 220,000 clones, with roughly 89% observed a single time. Sequenced: PBMCs. All receptors come from a woman between 18 and 29 years old in good health and CMV-seronegative.

This sequence joins TRBV29-1 and TRBJ2-1; tentatively, D is TRBD2 (5 bases). Germline values: CDR1 SQVTM, CDR2 ANQGSEA. The CDR3 has 13 amino acids. V lost 7 bases and J 3 bases, leaving 13 bases between the germline ends. The CDR3 DNA reads TGCAGCGGCGTGAGTCGGGACTACAATGAGCAGTTCTTC. Translated: CSGVSRDYNEQFF.

The chain employs TRBV13 and TRBJ2-4; 14 nucleotides agree with TRBD2. V trimming: 3 bases; J trimming: 1 base; junction bases outside the gene matches: 8. The length of the CDR3 is 19 residues. Germline lookup yields CDR1 PRHDT and CDR2 FYEKMQ (reference sequence). The DNA of the CDR3 is TGTGCCAGCAGCTTGGAAGGGACTAGCGGGAGTCGGGCCAAAAACATTCAGTACTTC. This translates into CASSLEGTSGSRAKNIQYF.

V usage is TRBV18 and J usage is TRBJ2-7; 9 bases line up with TRBD2. The CDR3 consists of 15 residues. The ends lost 0 bases at V and 2 bases at J; junction bases unmatched: 2. Germline CDR1 and CDR2: KGHSH and LQKENI. The CDR3 loop is CASSPPSSGTYEQYF. CDR3 in DNA: TGTGCCAGCTCACCACCTTCTAGCGGGACCTACGAGCAGTACTTC. Using reference TRBV18 and TRBJ2-7 for the parts outside the CDR3, the full variable domain is NAGVMQNPRHLVRRRGQEARLRCSPMKGHSHVYWYRQLPEEGLKFMVYLQKENIIDESGMPKERFSAEFPKEGPSILRIQQVVRGDSAAYFCASSPPSSGTYEQYFGPGTRLTVT.

V usage is TRBV7-9 and J usage is TRBJ2-3; a possible D gene is TRBD1 (6 bases). The germline gives CDR1 SEHNR, CDR2 FQNEAQ (reference sequence). Trimming pared 6 bases from V and 5 bases from J, leaving 18 bases between. This CDR3 contains 15 residues. CDR3 in amino acids: CASSSRRAGEDTQYF. The DNA of the CDR3 is TGTGCCAGCAGTTCCCGAAGGGCAGGGGAAGATACGCAGTATTTT.

This chain uses TRBV5-1 with TRBJ2-5; D call uncertain. The germline V gene has CDR1 SGHRS and CDR2 YFSETQ. CDR3 length: 13 amino acids. The V and J ends lost 0 bases and 7 bases respectively, with 10 bases between them. The DNA for the CDR3 is TGCGCCAGCAGCTTGGCCCGGGTTGGGACCCAGTACTTC. Its protein is CASSLARVGTQYF.

CDR3 sequence: CASSIILEVAHTGELFF. CDR3 bases: TGTGCCAGTAGTATAATCCTAGAGGTGGCACACACCGGGGAGCTGTTTTTT. V gene TRBV19 combines with J gene TRBJ2-2; D unresolved. The CDR3 extends over 17 amino acids. CDR1 and CDR2 from the germline V gene are LNHDA and SQIVND (reference sequence). V was pared by 2 bases and J by 3 bases, with 16 bases between. Looking up the rest from reference TRBV19 and TRBJ2-2 gives the full variable domain: DGGITQSPKYLFRKEGQNVTLSCEQNLNHDAMYWYRQDPGQGLRLIYYSQIVNDFQKGDIAEGYSVSREKKESFPLTVTSAQKNPTAFYLCASSIILEVAHTGELFFGEGSRLTVL.

The rearrangement links TRBV20-1 to TRBJ1-4, with D unclear. V lost 7 bases and J lost 6, with 9 bases in between. Per the germline V gene, CDR1 is DFQATT and CDR2 is SNEGSKA (reference sequence). CDR3 length: 11 residues. CDR3 region: CSGTRDEKLFF. The CDR3 DNA follows: TGCAGTGGCACTAGGGATGAAAAACTGTTTTTT.

This chain uses TRBV21-1 with TRBJ1-2; the table's TRBD1 call for D was not verified on the DNA. TRBV21-1 is shown as a pseudogene. This CDR3 is 17 amino acids long. The CDR3 spells CASTLDRGQKVDYGYTF. CDR3 bases: TGTGCCAGCACCCTAGACAGGGGGCAAAAAGTCGACTATGGCTACACCTTC.

The V and J genes are TRBV4-2 and TRBJ2-4; D uncertain. Deletions cut 4 bases from V and 2 bases from J, with 24 bases between. Germline lookup yields CDR1 LGHNA and CDR2 YNFKEQ. CDR3 length: 19 amino acids. The CDR3 protein is CASSPLRLSSNASKNIQYF. CDR3 DNA: TGTGCCAGCAGCCCCCTCCGTTTGTCTAGTAACGCGTCCAAAAACATTCAGTACTTC.

The rearrangement joins TRBV27 to TRBJ2-7; possible D gene TRBD1, 5 bases. Germline CDR1 MNHEY, CDR2 SMNVEV (reference sequence). The V and J ends lost 2 bases and 6 bases respectively, with 11 bases between them. The length of the CDR3 is 13 residues. In nucleotides, the CDR3 is TGTGCCAGCAGTTTAAGGCAGGGTGTCGAGCAGTACTTC. Encoded protein: CASSLRQGVEQYF.

The chain carries TRBV7-3 and TRBJ2-5, with 9 positions matching TRBD1. V trimming: 5 bases; J trimming: 2 bases; junction bases outside the gene matches: 3. The CDR3 has 14 residues. The germline V gene has CDR1 SGHTA and CDR2 FQGTGA. The CDR3: CASSPGTGQETQYF. The CDR3 DNA is TGTGCCAGCAGCCCGGGGACAGGGCAAGAGACCCAGTACTTC. The variable domain in full, completed from reference TRBV7-3 and TRBJ2-5, reads GAGVSQTPSNKVTEKGKYVELRCDPISGHTALYWYRQSLGQGPEFLIYFQGTGAADDSGLPNDRFFAVRPEGSVSTLKIQRTERGDSAVYLCASSPGTGQETQYFGPGTRLLVL.

V is TRBV9 and J is TRBJ2-7, with D unresolved. The CDR3 loop spans 16 amino acids. Trimming pared 0 bases from V and 0 bases from J, leaving 13 bases between. Germline CDR1 reads SGDLS; CDR2 reads YYNGEE. The CDR3 DNA sequence: TGTGCCAGCAGCGTAGGTTTTAGCCCATTCTCCTACGAGCAGTACTTC. Its translation: CASSVGFSPFSYEQYF.

V is TRBV6-1 and J is TRBJ1-2; TRBD1 agrees at 8 bases. CDR3 length: 11 residues. Losses at the gene ends were 10 bases for V and 5 bases for J; bases not matched to a gene: 3. Germline V gene sequence: CDR1 MNHNS, CDR2 SASEGT. CDR3 coding DNA: TGTGCCACCCACAGGGGGTATGGCTACACCTTC. Translating gives CATHRGYGYTF.

The gene calls are TRBV18 and TRBJ2-7; the D gene is possibly TRBD2 (6 bases). V shed 1 base and J shed 0 bases, with 13 bases lying between them. The CDR3 runs 16 residues. Germline loops: CDR1 KGHSH, CDR2 LQKENI. CDR3 nucleotide sequence: TGTGCCAGCTCACCACGGAGGGGCCAGTTCTCCTACGAGCAGTACTTC. Protein sequence: CASSPRRGQFSYEQYF.

The rearrangement uses TRBV11-3 and TRBJ1-1, with D uncertain. The length of the CDR3 is 11 residues. Per the germline V gene, CDR1 is SGHNT and CDR2 is YENEEA. The V and J ends lost 0 bases and 10 bases respectively, with 6 bases between them. The CDR3 spells CASSLDGRAFF. The CDR3 DNA is TGTGCCAGCAGCTTAGATGGTAGAGCTTTCTTT.